Here is one TCR beta chain with its context. Each cell subset's genomic DNA was divided evenly among several immunoSEQ plates. The protocol was immunoSEQ multiplex PCR, while the TCRdb copy is restricted to in-frame clones and leaves out a portion. The repertoire consists of millions of clones, with 85% to 95% occurring once and the leading ten covering roughly 0.15%. These data belong to a study of shared clonotypes between healthy human individuals. Study-level information: For every donor, three CD4 naive, three CD4 memory, two CD8 naive and one CD8 memory plates were used.

The ends were cut back, 2 bases at V and 5 bases at J, with 8 bases in the middle. The CDR3 loop spans 13 amino acids. CDR1 and CDR2 from the germline V gene are SEHNR and FQNEAQ (reference sequence). Sequencing input: naive CD4+ T cells sorted from blood. Described subset: CD45RA+ positively selected. The genes are TRBV7-9 and TRBJ2-3; D is ambiguous. The source is a man aged 18-30 years in good health. CDR3 bases: TGTGCCAGCAGCTTACCCCCCCAAGATACGCAGTATTTT. The encoded protein is CASSLPPQDTQYF. Together with reference TRBV7-9 and TRBJ2-3, the CDR3 gives the full variable domain: DTGVSQNPRHKITKRGQNVTFRCDPISEHNRLYWYRQTLGQGPEFLTYFQNEAQLEKSRLLSDRFSAERPKGSFSTLEIQRTEQGDSAMYLCASSLPPQDTQYFGPGTRLTVL.